This TCR beta chain originates from a study of OX40 agonist ivuxolimab in advanced cancers. In the study overall: Patients were about 83% male with ages about 20 to 79, mean approximately 62. Study-level points and caveats: The expanded peripheral T cells' antigen specificity was not determined. More expanded clones were seen, on average, in CD8+ T cells than in CD4+. With doses of 0.1-3.0 mg/kg, partial responders showed among the lowest clonal expansion.

As for this clone: Antigen specificity is unknown.

The table came from immunoSEQ multiplex PCR; TCRdb's copy has only in-frame clones and leaves some out. The sample includes around 79,000 clones, roughly 90% of them seen just once. The germline CDR1 and CDR2 sequences are SGHVS and FQNEAQ. CDR3 length equals 12 residues. The V end was cut by 6 bases, the J end by 5 bases, with 10 bases between. The sequences come from CD4+ or CD8+ T cells sorted from blood, collected in a trial of the OX40 agonist ivuxolimab. This sequence joins TRBV7-8 and TRBJ1-1; D remains unclear. This sequence originates from an adult with an advanced solid tumor such as melanoma, head and neck, liver or kidney cancer. CDR3 sequence: CASREAGTEAFF. Here the CDR3 DNA reads TGTGCCAGCAGAGAGGCTGGGACTGAAGCTTTCTTT.